The 8 T cell receptor beta chains below come from one sample, sequenced in a study of blood T cell repertoires in COVID-19 (dated by TCRdb to about 2020). The library came from the immunoSEQ multiplex PCR assay. Drawn from immuneACCESS, this table holds only the in-frame rearrangements with V and J called that TCRdb kept. Clones are partly lost; checked studies trace under half to an unresolved V gene and leave the rest unexplained. The sample table records 250,000 to 300,000 clones; about 90% of these occur just once. The ten most abundant clones make up roughly 1.2% of the sample. Sequenced: PBMCs or T cells enriched from blood (not recorded which). The receptor set was obtained from a human donor in a cohort exposed to, infected with or recovered from COVID-19 (not recorded which). The donor label of this sample is uncertain.

The chain uses TRBV27 and TRBJ1-4, with 7 bases that match TRBD1. V was pared by 6 bases and J by 7 bases, with 11 bases of the junction left unmatched. From germline, CDR1 is MNHEY and CDR2 SMNVEV (reference sequence). This CDR3 comprises 15 residues. CDR3 sequence reads: CASSYQGEVGEKLFF. The CDR3 DNA reads as TGTGCCAGCAGCTACCAGGGGGAAGTAGGTGAAAAACTGTTTTTT.

This chain joins TRBV7-6 and TRBJ2-2, with a possible D match to TRBD1 (6 bases). Germline V CDR1 and CDR2: SGHVS, FNYEAQ. The germline V and J ends were trimmed by 6 bases and 0 bases, with 26 bases remaining between them. The CDR3 contains 20 residues. The CDR3 region is CASSQGIEWGKVSNTGELFF. Here the CDR3 DNA reads TGTGCCAGCAGTCAGGGGATAGAGTGGGGGAAGGTGTCGAACACCGGGGAGCTGTTTTTT.

The genes are TRBV27 and TRBJ1-5; D ambiguous. With 2 bases removed from V and 7 bases from J, the gap between germline ends came to 6 bases. The CDR3 has 12 residues. The germline CDR1 and CDR2 sequences are MNHEY and SMNVEV (reference sequence). CDR3 DNA: TGTGCCAGCAGTTTACTCGGGCAGCCCCAGCATTTT. Its translation: CASSLLGQPQHF.

V gene TRBV4-3 combines with J gene TRBJ2-7; D possibly corresponds to TRBD2 (6 bases). The V end was cut by 0 bases, the J end by 2 bases, with 11 bases between. The CDR3 loop spans 15 amino acids. Germline CDR1 reads LGHNA; CDR2 reads YSLEER. CDR3 nucleotides: TGCGCCAGCAGCCAAGATGCGGGGCACACCTACGAGCAGTACTTC. Amino acids: CASSQDAGHTYEQYF.

To note about this clone: This specimen includes other DNA sequences encoding the same CDR3. The chain employs TRBV5-1 and TRBJ1-1; D gene unclear. V lost 4 bases and J 4 bases, leaving 11 bases between the germline ends. The CDR3 covers 13 residues. Germline loops: CDR1 SGHRS, CDR2 YFSETQ. The CDR3 here is CASSTGGSTEAFF. Here the CDR3 DNA reads TGCGCCAGCAGCACCGGAGGCAGCACTGAAGCTTTCTTT.

This rearrangement joins TRBV30 to TRBJ1-1; D gene ambiguous. Trimming took 2 bases from V and 5 from J, leaving 12 bases between them. In germline, CDR1 is GTSNPN, CDR2 SVGIG (reference sequence). This CDR3 region has 13 residues. The DNA of the CDR3 is TGTGCCTGGAGTCAGAGAGGGAGGACTGAAGCTTTCTTT. Residues: CAWSQRGRTEAFF.

This clone has just one count. The V call is TRBV25-1, the J call TRBJ2-7, with a possible D match to TRBD1 (5 bases). With 6 bases removed from V and 3 bases from J, the gap between germline ends came to 12 bases. Germline V gene sequence: CDR1 MGHDK, CDR2 SYGVNS. The CDR3 has 13 amino acids. This CDR3 is CASSPTVLYEQYF. The CDR3 nucleotides are TGTGCCAGCAGCCCGACAGTCCTCTACGAGCAGTACTTC.

The chain recombines TRBV19 with TRBJ1-1; possibly TRBD1 for D (5 bases). Looked up from germline, CDR1 is LNHDA and CDR2 is SQIVND (reference sequence). The CDR3 covers 14 residues. V lost 1 base and J 1 base, leaving 7 bases between the germline ends. The CDR3 sequence: CASSIGQTNTEAFF. In DNA, the CDR3 is TGTGCCAGTAGTATAGGACAGACGAACACTGAAGCTTTCTTT.